These 7 T cell receptor beta chains share one sample of origin, sequenced in a study of cytomegalovirus exposure and HLA in healthy donors. 60 Vbeta and 13 Jbeta primers were used in PCR. The method was immunoSEQ multiplex PCR; TCRdb's version includes in-frame clones alone and lacks a portion of them. Of approximately 150,000 clones in the sample, 70% to 85% were seen once. Sequencing used PBMCs. Receptors originate from a man aged 35 to 55 in good health and CMV-seronegative.

This clone was seen a few times. The chain combines TRBV7-2 with TRBJ2-2; maybe TRBD1 (6 bases). V dropped 0 bases and J dropped 7 bases, with 24 bases sitting between them. CDR3 length: 19 amino acids. Germline-derived CDR1 and CDR2 are SGHTA and FQGNSA. The CDR3: CASSLAPAGTPVYGGELFF. The CDR3 DNA reads TGTGCCAGCAGCTTAGCGCCCGCCGGGACACCGGTTTACGGCGGGGAGCTGTTTTTT.

The V gene is TRBV7-2, the J gene TRBJ1-2; D is unresolved. CDR3 size: 17 residues. Germline V gene lookup returns CDR1 SGHTA and CDR2 FQGNSA. Trimming removed 8 bases from V and 1 base from J, with 23 bases in between. This CDR3 is CASVIDSPPAGNYGYTF. The CDR3 DNA is TGTGCCAGCGTGATAGATTCCCCCCCCGCCGGTAACTATGGCTACACCTTC.

This clone has only a few counts. V usage is TRBV30 and J usage is TRBJ2-2, with TRBD2 matching 7 bases. The V gene's germline CDR1 is GTSNPN and CDR2 SVGIG (reference sequence). This CDR3 has 15 residues. The junction had 13 bases not matched to a gene; V was cut back by 8 bases and J by 4 bases. This CDR3 reads CARLDGRRVTGELFF. In DNA, the CDR3 is TGTGCCCGGCTTGACGGGAGGAGGGTCACCGGGGAGCTGTTTTTT.

The chain employs TRBV5-1 and TRBJ2-7, with D maybe TRBD1 (6 bases). CDR3 size: 15 residues. Trimming shortened V by 4 bases and J by 4 bases, and 18 bases separated the two germline ends. In germline, CDR1 is SGHRS, CDR2 YFSETQ. For the CDR3, the DNA is TGCGCCAGCAGCACCGGACAGCCGCCAACTTACGAGCAGTACTTC. This codes for CASSTGQPPTYEQYF.

The rearrangement links TRBV27 to TRBJ2-7, with 9 bases that match TRBD2. The germline V gene encodes CDR1 MNHEY and CDR2 SMNVEV (reference sequence). This CDR3 comprises 15 residues. V shed 1 base, J shed 3 bases, and the junction held 4 bases outside the gene matches. The CDR3: CASSLLREGNYEQYF. CDR3 bases: TGTGCCAGCAGTTTATTGCGGGAGGGGAACTACGAGCAGTACTTC.

The chain employs TRBV5-6 and TRBJ2-7; TRBD2 matches at 8 bases. The CDR3 extends over 16 amino acids. Germline trimming cut 4 bases from V and 0 bases from J; bases unmatched to any gene: 9. Per the germline V gene, CDR1 is SGHDT and CDR2 is YYEEEE. The CDR3 bases are TGTGCCAGCAGCCCGGAGGACGGGAGGGCCTCCTACGAGCAGTACTTC. Residues: CASSPEDGRASYEQYF.

V and J are TRBV7-9 and TRBJ2-1; 9 bases fit TRBD2. The CDR3 runs 15 residues. Germline V gene data show CDR1 as SEHNR and CDR2 as FQNEAQ (reference sequence). V lost 2 bases to trimming and J lost 5 bases; unmatched junction nucleotides: 4. In DNA, the CDR3 is TGTGCCAGCAGCTTAAGCGGGAGGTTGAACAATGAGCAGTTCTTC. Its translation: CASSLSGRLNNEQFF. Together with reference TRBV7-9 and TRBJ2-1, the CDR3 gives the full variable domain: DTGVSQNPRHKITKRGQNVTFRCDPISEHNRLYWYRQTLGQGPEFLTYFQNEAQLEKSRLLSDRFSAERPKGSFSTLEIQRTEQGDSAMYLCASSLSGRLNNEQFFGPGTRLTVL.